This T cell receptor (beta chain) was recorded in a study of T cells in Graves' hyperthyroidism and ophthalmopathy. What was amplified from RNA transcripts were TCR beta CDR3 regions. HTBI primers were employed in a first-round RT-PCR of the TCR CDR3. MiXCR, applied by TCRdb to the multiplex PCR reads, yields one record per CDR3 protein. In the table there are under 450,000 distinct CDR3 sequences, roughly 14% of which are singletons. Participants, patients aged 18 to 65, had newly diagnosed hyperthyroidism with a duration under 2 months. The study left out patients who had uncontrolled infection, other autoimmune disease, pregnancy or lactation. There are a few counts of this clonotype. The sequence was obtained from a man under 40 with Graves' hyperthyroidism that later progressed to Graves' ophthalmopathy. Specimen: blood.

This chain's CDR3 is CASSYLQDSYEQYF. The CDR3 coding sequence is TGTGCCAGCAGTTATCTTCAGGACTCCTACGAGCAGTACTTC. The chain uses TRBV6-1 and TRBJ2-7; no reliable D call. This CDR3 is built from 14 residues. Germline loops: CDR1 MNHNS, CDR2 SASEGT. V lost 5 bases and J lost 0, with 11 bases in between.